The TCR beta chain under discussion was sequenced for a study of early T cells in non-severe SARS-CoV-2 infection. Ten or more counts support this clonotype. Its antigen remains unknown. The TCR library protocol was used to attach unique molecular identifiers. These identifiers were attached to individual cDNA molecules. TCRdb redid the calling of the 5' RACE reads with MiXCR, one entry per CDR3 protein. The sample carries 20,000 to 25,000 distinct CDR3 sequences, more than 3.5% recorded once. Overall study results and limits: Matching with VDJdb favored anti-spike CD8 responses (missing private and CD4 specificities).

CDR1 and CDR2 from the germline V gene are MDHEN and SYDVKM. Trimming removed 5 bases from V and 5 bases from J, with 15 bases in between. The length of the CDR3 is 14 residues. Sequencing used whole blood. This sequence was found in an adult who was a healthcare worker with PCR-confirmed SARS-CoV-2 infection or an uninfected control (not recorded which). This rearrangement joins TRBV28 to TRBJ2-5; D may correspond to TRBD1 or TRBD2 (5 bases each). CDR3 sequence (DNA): TGTGCCAGCAGTATATCTGACAGAGGGGAGACCCAGTACTTC. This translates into CASSISDRGETQYF.